This T cell receptor beta chain emerged from a study of CD8+ T cells in alopecia areata. Treatment here: oral pan-JAK inhibitor, 5-10 mg twice daily. RNA was extracted and reverse transcribed into cDNA as the sequencing template. Repertoires were generated with immunoSEQ multiplex PCR, while TCRdb's copy carries only in-frame clones and drops some. Altogether around 180,000 clones are present, under 80% being singletons, with the ten largest covering under 1.5%. V lost 7 bases, J lost 6 bases, and 6 bases stayed unmatched. Germline CDR1 is SGHRS and CDR2 is YFSETQ. The CDR3 is made up of 12 amino acids.

The sample consisted of CD4+ T cells sorted from blood, taken at approximately week 49, from a patient treated with tofacitinib. This sequence was found in a human donor with alopecia areata. The chain is built from TRBV5-1 and TRBJ1-2; TRBD1 matches at 7 bases. The CDR3 DNA reads as TGCGCCAGCCATCATAGGGGGCATGGCTACACCTTC. Residues: CASHHRGHGYTF.